This T cell receptor (beta chain) was profiled in a study of shared clonotypes between healthy human individuals. Study information: Per-donor plates numbered three CD4 naive, three CD4 memory, two CD8 naive and one CD8 memory. Study-wide results and caveats: The sampled material consisted only of blood, and tissue repertoires are likely to differ.

CD45RO-negative, CCR7-positively selected cells formed the naive CD8 fraction, excluding terminally differentiated effector memory CD45RA+ cells. CDR1 and CDR2 from the germline V gene are SEHNR and FQNEAQ (reference sequence). The CDR3 sequence is 15 residues long. Trimming cost V 1 base and J 3 bases; bases outside gene matches: 3. Clones were sequenced by immunoSEQ multiplex PCR, and TCRdb holds only the in-frame ones, with some missing. Of millions of clones in the sample, roughly 91% were seen once. Concerning this clone: Its cognate antigen is unknown.

This clonotype originated in a man younger than 35 in good health. Some clones in this sample may be carry-over from other donors' samples. This sequence joins TRBV7-9 and TRBJ1-5, with 7 bases identical to TRBD1. Sequencing was performed on naive CD8+ T cells from PBMCs. CDR3 in amino acids: CASSLGDSSNQPQHF. The CDR3 nucleotides read TGTGCCAGCAGCTTAGGGGACAGCTCCAATCAGCCCCAGCATTTT.